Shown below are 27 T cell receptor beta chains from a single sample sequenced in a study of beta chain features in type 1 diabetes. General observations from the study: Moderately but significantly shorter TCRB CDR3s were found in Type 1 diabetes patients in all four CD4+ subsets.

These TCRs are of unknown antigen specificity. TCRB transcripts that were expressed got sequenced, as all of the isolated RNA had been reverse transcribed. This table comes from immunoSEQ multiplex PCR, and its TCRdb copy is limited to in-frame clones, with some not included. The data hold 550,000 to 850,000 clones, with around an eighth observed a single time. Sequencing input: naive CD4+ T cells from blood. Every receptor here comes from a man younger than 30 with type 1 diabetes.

CDR3 loop: CASSADRGGTQYF. CDR3 DNA: TGTGCCAGCAGCGCGGACAGGGGTGGGACCCAGTACTTC. The chain joins TRBV5-6 to TRBJ2-5, with 9 positions matching TRBD1. The CDR3 has 13 amino acids. Germline V lookup: CDR1 SGHDT, CDR2 YYEEEE. V shed 4 bases and J 7 bases; nucleotides not matched to a gene: 5.

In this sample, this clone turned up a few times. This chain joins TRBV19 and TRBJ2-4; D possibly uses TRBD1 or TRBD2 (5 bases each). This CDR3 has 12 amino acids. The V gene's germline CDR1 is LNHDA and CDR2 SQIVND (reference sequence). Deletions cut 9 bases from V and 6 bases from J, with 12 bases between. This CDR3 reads CASSPGTNIQYF. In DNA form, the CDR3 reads TGTGCCAGCAGCCCAGGGACAAACATTCAGTACTTC.

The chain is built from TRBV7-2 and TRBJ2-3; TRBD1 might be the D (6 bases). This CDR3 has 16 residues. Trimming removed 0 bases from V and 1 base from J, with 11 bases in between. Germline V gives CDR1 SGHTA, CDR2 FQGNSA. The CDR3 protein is CASSLAQGIGTDTQYF. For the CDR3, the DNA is TGTGCCAGCAGCTTAGCGCAGGGGATAGGCACAGATACGCAGTATTTT.

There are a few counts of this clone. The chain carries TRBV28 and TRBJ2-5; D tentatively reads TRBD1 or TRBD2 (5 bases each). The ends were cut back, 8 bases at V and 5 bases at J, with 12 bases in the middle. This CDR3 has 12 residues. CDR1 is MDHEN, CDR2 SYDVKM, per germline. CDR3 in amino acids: CASGTKTETQYF. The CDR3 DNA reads TGTGCCAGCGGGACCAAGACCGAGACCCAGTACTTC.

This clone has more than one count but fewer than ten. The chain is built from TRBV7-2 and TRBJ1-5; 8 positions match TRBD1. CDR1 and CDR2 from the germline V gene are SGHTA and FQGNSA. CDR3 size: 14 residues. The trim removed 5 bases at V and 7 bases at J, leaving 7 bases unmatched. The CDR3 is CASSLGQGSQPQHF. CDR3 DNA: TGTGCCAGCAGCCTCGGACAGGGAAGCCAGCCCCAGCATTTT.

The CDR3 region is CASSLEGDVITGELFF. The CDR3 DNA reads as TGTGCCAGCAGCTTAGAGGGCGATGTAATCACCGGGGAGCTGTTTTTT. V is TRBV7-8 and J is TRBJ2-2; D is uncertain. The V gene lost 1 base and the J gene lost 4 bases, with 13 bases spanning the gap. The CDR3 contains 16 residues. Germline loops: CDR1 SGHVS, CDR2 FQNEAQ.

CDR3 protein: CASSQQGNEQFF. The CDR3 nucleotides read TGCGCCAGCAGCCAACAGGGAAATGAGCAGTTCTTC. The rearrangement links TRBV4-1 to TRBJ2-1, with D possibly TRBD1 on 5 matching bases. The CDR3 has 12 residues. In germline, CDR1 is MGHRA, CDR2 YSYEKL. The germline V and J ends were trimmed by 2 bases and 7 bases, with 6 bases remaining between them.

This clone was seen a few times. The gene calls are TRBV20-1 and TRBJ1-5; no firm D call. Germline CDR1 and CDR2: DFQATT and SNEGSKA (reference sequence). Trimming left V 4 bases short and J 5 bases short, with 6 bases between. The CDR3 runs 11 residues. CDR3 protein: CSANRDQPQHF. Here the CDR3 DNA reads TGCAGTGCTAACCGAGATCAGCCCCAGCATTTT.

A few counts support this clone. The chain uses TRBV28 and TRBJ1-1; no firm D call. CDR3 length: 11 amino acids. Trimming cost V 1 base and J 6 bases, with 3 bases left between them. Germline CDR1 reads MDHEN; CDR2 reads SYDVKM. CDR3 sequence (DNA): TGTGCCAGCAGTTTATTCCCTGAAGCTTTCTTT. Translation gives CASSLFPEAFF.

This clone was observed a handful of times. The CDR3 nucleotides read TGCGCCAGCGGCCGGACTAGTTTGGATACGCAGTATTTT. It translates to CASGRTSLDTQYF. The rearrangement joins TRBV5-1 to TRBJ2-3; 7 bases are shared with TRBD2. The CDR3 has 13 residues. Trimming cost V 7 bases and J 6 bases; bases outside gene matches: 8. Germline-derived CDR1 and CDR2 are SGHRS and YFSETQ.

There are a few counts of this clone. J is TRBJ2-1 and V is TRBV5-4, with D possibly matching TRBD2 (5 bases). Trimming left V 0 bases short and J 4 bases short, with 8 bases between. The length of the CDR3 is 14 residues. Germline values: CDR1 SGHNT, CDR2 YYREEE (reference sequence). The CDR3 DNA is TGTGCCAGCAGCTTGGCATCGGGGTACAATGAGCAGTTCTTC. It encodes CASSLASGYNEQFF.

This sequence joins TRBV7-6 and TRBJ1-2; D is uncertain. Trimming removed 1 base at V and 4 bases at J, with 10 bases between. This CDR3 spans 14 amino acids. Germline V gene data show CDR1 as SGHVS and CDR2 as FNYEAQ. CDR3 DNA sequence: TGTGCCAGCAGCTTAGATCGGGGAACCTATGGCTACACCTTC. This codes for CASSLDRGTYGYTF.

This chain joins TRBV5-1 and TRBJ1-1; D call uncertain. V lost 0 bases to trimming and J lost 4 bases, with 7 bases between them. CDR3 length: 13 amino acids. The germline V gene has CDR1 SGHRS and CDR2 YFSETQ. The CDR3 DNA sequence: TGCGCCAGCAGCTTGGAGCCGGCCACTGAAGCTTTCTTT. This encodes CASSLEPATEAFF.

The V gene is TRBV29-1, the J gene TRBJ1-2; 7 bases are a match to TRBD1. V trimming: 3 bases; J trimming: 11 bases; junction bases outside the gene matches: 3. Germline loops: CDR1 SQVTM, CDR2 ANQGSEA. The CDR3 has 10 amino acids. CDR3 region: CSVEAGGYTF. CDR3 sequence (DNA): TGCAGCGTTGAGGCAGGGGGGTACACCTTC.

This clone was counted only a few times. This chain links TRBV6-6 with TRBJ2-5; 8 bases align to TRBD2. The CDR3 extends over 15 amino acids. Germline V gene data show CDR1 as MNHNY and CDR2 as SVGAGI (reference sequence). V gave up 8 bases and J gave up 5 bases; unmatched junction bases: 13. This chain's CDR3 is CASAWWSGGRETQYF. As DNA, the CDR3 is TGTGCCAGCGCTTGGTGGAGCGGGGGAAGGGAGACCCAGTACTTC.

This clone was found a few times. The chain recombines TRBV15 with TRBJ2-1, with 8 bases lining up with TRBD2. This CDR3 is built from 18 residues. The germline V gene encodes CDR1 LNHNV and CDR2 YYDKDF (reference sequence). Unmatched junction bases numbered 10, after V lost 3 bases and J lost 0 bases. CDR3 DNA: TGTGCCACCAGCAGCGGGGGGGTAGCGGGGAGCTCCTACAATGAGCAGTTCTTC. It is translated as CATSSGGVAGSSYNEQFF.

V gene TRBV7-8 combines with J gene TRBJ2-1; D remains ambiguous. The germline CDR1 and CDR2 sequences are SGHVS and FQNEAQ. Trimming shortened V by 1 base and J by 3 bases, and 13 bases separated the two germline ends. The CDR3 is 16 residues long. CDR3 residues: CASSLEVPINYNEQFF. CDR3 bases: TGTGCCAGCAGCTTAGAGGTCCCCATTAACTACAATGAGCAGTTCTTC.

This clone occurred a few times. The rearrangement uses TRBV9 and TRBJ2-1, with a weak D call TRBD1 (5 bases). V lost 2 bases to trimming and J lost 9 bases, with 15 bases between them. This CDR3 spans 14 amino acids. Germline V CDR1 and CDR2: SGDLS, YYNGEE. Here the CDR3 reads CASSVGPTETEQFF. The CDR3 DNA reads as TGTGCCAGCAGCGTGGGCCCGACAGAAACTGAGCAGTTCTTC.

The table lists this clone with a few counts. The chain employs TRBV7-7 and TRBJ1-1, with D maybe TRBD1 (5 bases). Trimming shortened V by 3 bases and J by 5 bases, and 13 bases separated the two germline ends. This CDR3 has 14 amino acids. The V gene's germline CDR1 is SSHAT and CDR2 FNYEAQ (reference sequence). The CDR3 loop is CASSFMLGGTEAFF. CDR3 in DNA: TGTGCCAGCAGCTTTATGTTGGGGGGAACTGAAGCTTTCTTT.

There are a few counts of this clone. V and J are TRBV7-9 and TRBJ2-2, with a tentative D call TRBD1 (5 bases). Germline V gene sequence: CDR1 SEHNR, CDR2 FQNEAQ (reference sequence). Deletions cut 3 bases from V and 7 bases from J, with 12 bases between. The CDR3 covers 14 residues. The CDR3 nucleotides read TGTGCCAGCAGCTTGGCTGGGGCGGTCGGGGAGCTGTTTTTT. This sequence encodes CASSLAGAVGELFF.

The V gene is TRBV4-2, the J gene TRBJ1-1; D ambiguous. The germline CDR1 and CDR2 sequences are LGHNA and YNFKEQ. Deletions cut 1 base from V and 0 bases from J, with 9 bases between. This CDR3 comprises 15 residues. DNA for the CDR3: TGTGCCAGCAGCCAAGCTTCTCCGATGAACACTGAAGCTTTCTTT. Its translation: CASSQASPMNTEAFF.

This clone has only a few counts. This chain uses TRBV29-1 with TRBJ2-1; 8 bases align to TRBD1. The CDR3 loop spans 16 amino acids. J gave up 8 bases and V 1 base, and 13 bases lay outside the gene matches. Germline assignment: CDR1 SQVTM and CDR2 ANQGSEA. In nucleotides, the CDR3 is TGCAGCGTTGAAGTTCGCCAGGGGGCTTATTTCGATGAGCAGTTCTTC. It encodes CSVEVRQGAYFDEQFF.

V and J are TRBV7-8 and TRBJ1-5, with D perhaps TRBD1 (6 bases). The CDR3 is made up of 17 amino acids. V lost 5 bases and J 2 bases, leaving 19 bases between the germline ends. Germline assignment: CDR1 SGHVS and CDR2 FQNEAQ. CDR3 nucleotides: TGTGCCAGCAGCCTGGGGACAATCCTTTGGGGCAATCAGCCCCAGCATTTT. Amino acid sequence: CASSLGTILWGNQPQHF.

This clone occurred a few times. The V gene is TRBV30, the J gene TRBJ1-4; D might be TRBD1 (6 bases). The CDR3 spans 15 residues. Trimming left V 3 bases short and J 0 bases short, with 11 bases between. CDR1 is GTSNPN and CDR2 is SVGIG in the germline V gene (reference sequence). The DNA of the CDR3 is TGTGCCTGGAGCGGAAGGGGGACAACTAATGAAAAACTGTTTTTT. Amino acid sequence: CAWSGRGTTNEKLFF. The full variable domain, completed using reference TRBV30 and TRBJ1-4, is SQTIHQWPATLVQPVGSPLSLECTVEGTSNPNLYWYRQAAGRGLQLLFYSVGIGQISSEVPQNLSASRPQDRQFILSSKKLLLSDSGFYLCAWSGRGTTNEKLFFGSGTQLSVL.

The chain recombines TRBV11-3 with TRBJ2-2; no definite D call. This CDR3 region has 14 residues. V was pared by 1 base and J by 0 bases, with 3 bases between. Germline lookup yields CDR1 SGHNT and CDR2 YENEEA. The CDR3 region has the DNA TGTGCCAGCAGCTTAGGACCGAACACCGGGGAGCTGTTTTTT. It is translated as CASSLGPNTGELFF.

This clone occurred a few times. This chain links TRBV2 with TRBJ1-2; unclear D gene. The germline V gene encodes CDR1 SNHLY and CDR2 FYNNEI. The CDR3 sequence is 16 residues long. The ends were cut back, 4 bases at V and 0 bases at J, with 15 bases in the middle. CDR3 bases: TGTGCCAGCAGTGCCAGCCCAATAGTAGCTAACTATGGCTACACCTTC. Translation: CASSASPIVANYGYTF.

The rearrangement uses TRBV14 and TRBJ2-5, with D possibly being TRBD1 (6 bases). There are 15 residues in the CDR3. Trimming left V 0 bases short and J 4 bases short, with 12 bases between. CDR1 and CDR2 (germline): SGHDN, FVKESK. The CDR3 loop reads CASSQEFQGRETQYF. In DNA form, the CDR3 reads TGTGCCAGCAGCCAAGAGTTCCAGGGGAGAGAGACCCAGTACTTC.